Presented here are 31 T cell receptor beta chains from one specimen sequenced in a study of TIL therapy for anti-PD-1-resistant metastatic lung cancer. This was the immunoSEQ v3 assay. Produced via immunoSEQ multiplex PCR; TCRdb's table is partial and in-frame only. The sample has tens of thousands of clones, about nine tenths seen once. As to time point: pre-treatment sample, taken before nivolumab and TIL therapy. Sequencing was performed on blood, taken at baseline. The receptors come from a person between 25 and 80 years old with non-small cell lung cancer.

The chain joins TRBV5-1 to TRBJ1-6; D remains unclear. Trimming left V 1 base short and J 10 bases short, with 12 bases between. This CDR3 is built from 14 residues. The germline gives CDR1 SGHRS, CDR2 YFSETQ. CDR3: CASSLIQEGSPLHF. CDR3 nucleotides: TGCGCCAGCAGCTTGATTCAGGAAGGATCACCCCTCCACTTT.

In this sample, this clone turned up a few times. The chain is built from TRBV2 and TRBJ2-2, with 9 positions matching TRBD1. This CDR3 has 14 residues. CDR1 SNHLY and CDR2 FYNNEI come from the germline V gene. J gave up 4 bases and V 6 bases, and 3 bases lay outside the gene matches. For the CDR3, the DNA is TGTGCCAGCAGGACGGGACAGGGCACCGGGGAGCTGTTTTTT. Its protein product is CASRTGQGTGELFF.

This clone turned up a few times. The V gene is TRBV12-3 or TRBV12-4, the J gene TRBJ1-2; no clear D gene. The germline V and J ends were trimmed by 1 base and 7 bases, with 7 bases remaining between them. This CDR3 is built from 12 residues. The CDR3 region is CASSLDNLGYTF. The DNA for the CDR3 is TGTGCCAGCAGTTTAGACAACCTTGGCTACACCTTC.

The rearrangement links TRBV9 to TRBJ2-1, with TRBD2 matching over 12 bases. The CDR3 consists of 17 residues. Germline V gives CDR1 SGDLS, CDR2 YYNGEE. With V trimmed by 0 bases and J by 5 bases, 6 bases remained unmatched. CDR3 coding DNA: TGTGCCAGCAGCGTAGAGGCTAGCGGGGGGGCTGACAATGAGCAGTTCTTC. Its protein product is CASSVEASGGADNEQFF.

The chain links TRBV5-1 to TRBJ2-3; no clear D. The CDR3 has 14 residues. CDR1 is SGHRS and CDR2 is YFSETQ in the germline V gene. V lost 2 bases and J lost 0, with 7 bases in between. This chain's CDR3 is CASSLTTSTDTQYF. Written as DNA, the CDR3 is TGCGCCAGCAGCTTAACAACTAGCACAGATACGCAGTATTTT.

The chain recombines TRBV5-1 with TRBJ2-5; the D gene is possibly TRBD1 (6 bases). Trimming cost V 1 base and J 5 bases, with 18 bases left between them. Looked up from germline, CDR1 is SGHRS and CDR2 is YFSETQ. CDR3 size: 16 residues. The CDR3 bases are TGCGCCAGCAGCTTGCCCCCAGGGGCGATCGGGGAGACCCAGTACTTC. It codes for CASSLPPGAIGETQYF.

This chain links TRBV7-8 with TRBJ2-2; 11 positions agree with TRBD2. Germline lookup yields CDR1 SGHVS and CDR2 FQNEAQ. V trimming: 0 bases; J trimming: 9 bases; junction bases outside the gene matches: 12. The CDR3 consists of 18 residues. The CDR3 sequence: CASSLAGGSGGAARELFF. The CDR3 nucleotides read TGTGCCAGCAGCTTAGCGGGAGGTAGCGGGGGGGCCGCGAGGGAGCTGTTTTTT.

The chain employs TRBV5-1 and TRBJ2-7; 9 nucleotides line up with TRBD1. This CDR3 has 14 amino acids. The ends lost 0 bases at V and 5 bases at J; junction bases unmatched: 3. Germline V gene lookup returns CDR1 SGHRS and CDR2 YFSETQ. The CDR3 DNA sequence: TGCGCCAGCAGCTTGGGGGACAGGGAAGACGAGCAGTACTTC. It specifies CASSLGDREDEQYF.

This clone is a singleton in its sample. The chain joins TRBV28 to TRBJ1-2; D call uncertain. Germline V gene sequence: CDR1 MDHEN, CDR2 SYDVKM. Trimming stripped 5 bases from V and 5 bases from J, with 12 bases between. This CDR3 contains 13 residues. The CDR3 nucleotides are TGTGCCAGCAGTCTCGGGAGTATTTATGGCTACACCTTC. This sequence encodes CASSLGSIYGYTF.

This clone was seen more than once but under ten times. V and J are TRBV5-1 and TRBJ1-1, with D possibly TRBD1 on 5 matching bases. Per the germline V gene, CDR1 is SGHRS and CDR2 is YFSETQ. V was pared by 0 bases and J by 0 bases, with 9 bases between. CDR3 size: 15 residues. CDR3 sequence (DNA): TGCGCCAGCAGCTTGGCACCGACAGTGAACACTGAAGCTTTCTTT. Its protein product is CASSLAPTVNTEAFF.

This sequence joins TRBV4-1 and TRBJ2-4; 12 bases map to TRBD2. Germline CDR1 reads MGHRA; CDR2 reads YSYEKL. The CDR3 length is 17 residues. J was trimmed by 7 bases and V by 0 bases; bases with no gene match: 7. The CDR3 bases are TGCGCCAGCAGCCAAGATGGGCTAGCGGGGGGGGCGAACATTCAGTACTTC. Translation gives CASSQDGLAGGANIQYF.

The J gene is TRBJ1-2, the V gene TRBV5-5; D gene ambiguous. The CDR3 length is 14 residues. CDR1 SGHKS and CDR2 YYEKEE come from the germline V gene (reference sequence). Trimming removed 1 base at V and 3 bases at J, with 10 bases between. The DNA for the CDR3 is TGTGCCAGCAGCTTGAGGACGGAACACTATGGCTACACCTTC. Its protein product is CASSLRTEHYGYTF. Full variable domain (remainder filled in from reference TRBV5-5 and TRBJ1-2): DAGVTQSPTHLIKTRGQQVTLRCSPISGHKSVSWYQQVLGQGPQFIFQYYEKEERGRGNFPDRFSARQFPNYSSELNVNALLLGDSALYLCASSLRTEHYGYTFGSGTRLTVV.

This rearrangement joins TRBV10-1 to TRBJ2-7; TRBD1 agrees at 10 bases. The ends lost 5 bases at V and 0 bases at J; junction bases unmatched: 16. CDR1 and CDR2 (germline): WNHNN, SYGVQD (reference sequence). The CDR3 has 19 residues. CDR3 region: CASSPVPGQGLGNSYEQYF. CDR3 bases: TGCGCCAGCAGTCCCGTACCGGGACAGGGGTTGGGGAACTCCTACGAGCAGTACTTC.

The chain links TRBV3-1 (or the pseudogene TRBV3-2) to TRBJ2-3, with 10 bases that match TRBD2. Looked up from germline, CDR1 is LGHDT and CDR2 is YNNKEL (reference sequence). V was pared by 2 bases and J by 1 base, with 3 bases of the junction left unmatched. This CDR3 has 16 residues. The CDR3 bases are TGTGCCAGCAGCCAACCTACTAGCGGGGGCACAGATACGCAGTATTTT. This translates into CASSQPTSGGTDTQYF.

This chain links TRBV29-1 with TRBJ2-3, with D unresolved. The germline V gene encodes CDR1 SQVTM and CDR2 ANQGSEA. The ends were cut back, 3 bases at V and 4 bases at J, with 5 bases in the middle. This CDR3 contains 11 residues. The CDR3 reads CSVERADTQYF. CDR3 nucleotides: TGCAGCGTTGAGCGTGCAGATACGCAGTATTTT.

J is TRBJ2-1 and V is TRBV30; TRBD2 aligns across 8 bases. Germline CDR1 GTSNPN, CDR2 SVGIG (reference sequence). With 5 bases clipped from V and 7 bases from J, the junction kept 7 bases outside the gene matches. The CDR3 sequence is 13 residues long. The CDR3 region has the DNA TGTGCCTGGTCGGCGGGAGGTAGGAATGAGCAGTTCTTC. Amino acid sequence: CAWSAGGRNEQFF.

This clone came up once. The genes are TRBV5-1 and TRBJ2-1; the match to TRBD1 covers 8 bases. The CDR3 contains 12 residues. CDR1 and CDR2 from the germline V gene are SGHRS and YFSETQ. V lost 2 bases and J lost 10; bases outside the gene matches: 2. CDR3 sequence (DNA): TGCGCCAGCAGCTTTACAGGGGGAGAGCAGTTCTTC. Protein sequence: CASSFTGGEQFF.

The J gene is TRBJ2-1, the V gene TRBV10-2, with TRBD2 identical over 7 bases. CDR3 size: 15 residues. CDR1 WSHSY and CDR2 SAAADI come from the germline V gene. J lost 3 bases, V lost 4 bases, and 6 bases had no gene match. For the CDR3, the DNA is TGCGCCAGCAGTGGAGCTAGCGGCCTCTACAATGAGCAGTTCTTC. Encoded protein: CASSGASGLYNEQFF.

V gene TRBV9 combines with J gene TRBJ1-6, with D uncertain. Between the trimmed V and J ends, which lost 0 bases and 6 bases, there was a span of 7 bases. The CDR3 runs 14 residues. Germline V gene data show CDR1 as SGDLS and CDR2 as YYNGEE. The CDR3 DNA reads TGTGCCAGCAGCGTAGGCCAATTTAATTCACCCCTCCACTTT. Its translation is CASSVGQFNSPLHF.

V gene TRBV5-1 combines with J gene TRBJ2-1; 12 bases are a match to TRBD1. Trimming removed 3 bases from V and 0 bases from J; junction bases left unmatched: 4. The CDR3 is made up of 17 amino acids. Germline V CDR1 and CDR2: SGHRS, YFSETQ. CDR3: CASSSGQGAPSYNEQFF. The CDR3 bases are TGCGCCAGCAGCTCGGGACAGGGGGCCCCCTCCTACAATGAGCAGTTCTTC. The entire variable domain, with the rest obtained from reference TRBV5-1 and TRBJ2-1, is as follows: KAGVTQTPRYLIKTRGQQVTLSCSPISGHRSVSWYQQTPGQGLQFLFEYFSETQRNKGNFPGRFSGRQFSNSRSEMNVSTLELGDSALYLCASSSGQGAPSYNEQFFGPGTRLTVL.

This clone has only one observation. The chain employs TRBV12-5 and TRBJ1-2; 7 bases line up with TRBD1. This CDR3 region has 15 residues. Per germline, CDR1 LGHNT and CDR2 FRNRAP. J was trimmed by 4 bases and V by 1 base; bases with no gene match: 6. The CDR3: CASGLGQGVRYGYTF. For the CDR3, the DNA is TGTGCTAGTGGTTTGGGACAGGGCGTCCGCTATGGCTACACCTTC.

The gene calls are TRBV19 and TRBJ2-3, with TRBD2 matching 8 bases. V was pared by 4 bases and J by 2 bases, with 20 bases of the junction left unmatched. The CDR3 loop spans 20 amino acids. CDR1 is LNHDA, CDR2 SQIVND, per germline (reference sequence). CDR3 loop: CASSRDHLGLAGSDTDTQYF. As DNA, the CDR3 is TGTGCCAGTAGTAGAGATCACCTTGGGTTAGCGGGGAGTGACACAGATACGCAGTATTTT.

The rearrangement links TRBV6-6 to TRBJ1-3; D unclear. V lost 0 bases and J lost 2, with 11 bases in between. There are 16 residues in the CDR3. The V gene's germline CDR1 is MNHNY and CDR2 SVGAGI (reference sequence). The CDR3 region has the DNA TGTGCCAGCAGTTACTCAGGAGGGAGACCTGGAAACACCATATATTTT. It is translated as CASSYSGGRPGNTIYF.

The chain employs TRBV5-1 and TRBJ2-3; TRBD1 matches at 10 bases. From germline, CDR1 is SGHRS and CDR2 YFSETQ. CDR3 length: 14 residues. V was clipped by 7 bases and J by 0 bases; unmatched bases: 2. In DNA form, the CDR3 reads TGCGCCAGCGGGACAGGGGCGAGCACAGATACGCAGTATTTT. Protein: CASGTGASTDTQYF.

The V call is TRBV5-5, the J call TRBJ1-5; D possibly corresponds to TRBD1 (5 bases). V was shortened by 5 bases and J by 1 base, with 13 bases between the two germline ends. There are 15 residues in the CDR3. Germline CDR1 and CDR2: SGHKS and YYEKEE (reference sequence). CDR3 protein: CASSLDSESNQPQHF. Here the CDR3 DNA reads TGTGCCAGCAGTCTAGACAGTGAAAGCAATCAGCCCCAGCATTTT. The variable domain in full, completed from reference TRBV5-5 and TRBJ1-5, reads DAGVTQSPTHLIKTRGQQVTLRCSPISGHKSVSWYQQVLGQGPQFIFQYYEKEERGRGNFPDRFSARQFPNYSSELNVNALLLGDSALYLCASSLDSESNQPQHFGDGTRLSIL.

The CDR3 is CAWSVPPGVLEGYTF. The CDR3, as DNA: TGTGCCTGGAGTGTACCCCCAGGGGTTCTCGAAGGCTACACCTTC. V usage is TRBV30 and J usage is TRBJ1-2; the D gene is possibly TRBD1 (6 bases). V was trimmed by 0 bases and J by 8 bases, leaving 19 bases between them. This CDR3 contains 15 residues. Germline assignment: CDR1 GTSNPN and CDR2 SVGIG (reference sequence).

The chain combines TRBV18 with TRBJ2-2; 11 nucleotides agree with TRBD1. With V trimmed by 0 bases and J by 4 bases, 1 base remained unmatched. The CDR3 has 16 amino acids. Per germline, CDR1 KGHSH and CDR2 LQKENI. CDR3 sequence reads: CASSPPGQGGTGELFF. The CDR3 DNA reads TGTGCCAGCTCACCACCGGGACAGGGGGGCACCGGGGAGCTGTTTTTT.

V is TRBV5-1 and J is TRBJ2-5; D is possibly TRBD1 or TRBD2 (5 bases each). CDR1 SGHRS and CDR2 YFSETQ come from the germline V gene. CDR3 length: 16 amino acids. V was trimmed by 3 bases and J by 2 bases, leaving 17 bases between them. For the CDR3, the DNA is TGCGCCAGCAGCTCACTTTCCTCCGGGACGCAAGAGACCCAGTACTTC. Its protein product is CASSSLSSGTQETQYF.

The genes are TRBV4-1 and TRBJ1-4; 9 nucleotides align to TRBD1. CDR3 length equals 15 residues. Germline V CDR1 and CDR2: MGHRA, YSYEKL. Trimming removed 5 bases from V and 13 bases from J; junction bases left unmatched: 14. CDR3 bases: TGCGCCAGCAGCGGAAGCGACAGGGGGTGGGGGTTACTGTTTTTT. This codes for CASSGSDRGWGLLFF.

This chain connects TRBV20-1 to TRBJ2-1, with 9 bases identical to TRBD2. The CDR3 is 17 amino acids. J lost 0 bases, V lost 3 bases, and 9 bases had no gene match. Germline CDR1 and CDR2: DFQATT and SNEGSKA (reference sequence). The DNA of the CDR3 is TGCAGTGCTAGTTCCGCGCGGGGGGGCCCCTCCTACAATGAGCAGTTCTTC. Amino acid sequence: CSASSARGGPSYNEQFF.

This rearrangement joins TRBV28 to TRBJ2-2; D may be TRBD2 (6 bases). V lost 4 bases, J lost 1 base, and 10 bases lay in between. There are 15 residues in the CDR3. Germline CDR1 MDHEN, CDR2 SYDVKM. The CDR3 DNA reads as TGTGCCAGCAGTTCGGGAGCGGTGAACACCGGGGAGCTGTTTTTT. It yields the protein CASSSGAVNTGELFF.